The entry below describes one T cell receptor (beta chain). The target antigen is unknown. This specimen comes from a study of CD8+CD57+ T cells in acquired aplastic anemia. In the study overall: Mean DNA quantity obtained from sorted CD4+ and CD8+ cells was about 3.2 ug.

Before being chosen for sequencing, patients had shown CD8+CD57+ cell expansion by flow cytometry. Each patient had severe acquired aplastic anemia. Whole-study findings and limits: Patients had roughly 31 CD8+ CDR3 sequences in common with controls (the shared set). Between patients and controls, CD8+ Simpson's diversity did not vary significantly.

Using genomic DNA as the template, TCR beta VDJ and CDR3 profiling was carried out. Via MiXCR, TCRdb re-called the reads, giving one row per CDR3 protein. Seen here are 200,000 or so distinct CDR3 sequences, around 49% observed once, and the top ten hold about 20%. The CDR3 runs 15 residues. Per the germline V gene, CDR1 is SNHLY and CDR2 is FYNNEI. The J segment lost 6 bases and the V segment lost 3 bases, leaving 7 bases of the junction unmatched. This TCR was sampled from a human donor with aplastic anemia. The chain employs TRBV2 and TRBJ2-1; TRBD1 matches 8 bases. The sequencing sample was made of sorted CD4+, CD8+, or CD8+CD57+ T cells (not recorded which) from PBMCs. The CDR3 region is CASSEGQGACNEQFF. For the CDR3, the DNA is TGTGCCAGCAGTGAGGGGCAGGGGGCCTGCAATGAGCAGTTCTTC.